Listed here is a single T cell receptor (beta chain). Antigen unknown. The ends were cut back, 5 bases at V and 5 bases at J, with 13 bases in the middle. The CDR3 runs to 14 residues. The germline V gene encodes CDR1 SEHNR and CDR2 FQNEAQ (reference sequence). The data are from a study of cytomegalovirus exposure and HLA in healthy donors. Healthy people donating bone marrow made up the donors. Broader study findings: Rarity marked most TCR sequences, yet some public TCRs occurred in many donors. The CMV antigen specificity of a few CMV-associated chains was confirmed through in vitro analysis.

PCR employed 60 Vbeta and 13 Jbeta primers. This table comes from immunoSEQ multiplex PCR, and its TCRdb copy is limited to in-frame clones, with some not included. The table lists about 180,000 clones, roughly 85% of them singletons, with approximately 0.73% in the top ten. Sequenced input: PBMCs. This sequence joins TRBV7-9 and TRBJ2-1; D call uncertain. This clonotype was sampled from a woman in her 40s in good health and CMV-seronegative. DNA for the CDR3: TGTGCCAGCAGCCGATGGCGGAGCGACAATGAGCAGTTCTTC. Translation gives CASSRWRSDNEQFF.